This T cell receptor beta chain was sequenced during a study of blood T cell repertoires in COVID-19. Overall study: The origin of the acute and convalescent COVID-19 samples was the United States, Italy and Spain. PBMCs, B-cell-depleted T cells, or T cells provided the cDNA or gDNA that made up the material.

The V gene's germline CDR1 is SGHKS and CDR2 YYEKEE (reference sequence). The ends were cut back, 4 bases at V and 2 bases at J, with 21 bases in the middle. The CDR3 consists of 17 residues. In the source study's methods: Researchers report that nucleated cell counts were estimated from reference gene primer amplification. The table came from immunoSEQ multiplex PCR; TCRdb's copy has only in-frame clones and leaves some out. V and J calls and clone size are copied from that table; D and trimming were computed from the DNA. Of roughly 380,000 clones listed, 75% to 90% are singletons. The V gene is TRBV5-5, the J gene TRBJ1-2; tentatively, D is TRBD1 (6 bases). What was sequenced was peripheral blood. This sequence originates from a woman in her late teens or twenties with acute or convalescent COVID-19. The CDR3 DNA sequence: TGTGCCAGCAGCCCAGAGGTGGGGGCAAGCTACAACTATGGCTACACCTTC. This codes for CASSPEVGASYNYGYTF.